This TCR beta chain was documented in a study of post-analysis software for immune sequencing data. Study summary: As for disease course, relapsing-remitting, secondary progressive and progressive-relapsing multiple sclerosis were all included.

Study findings and constraints: Under the F measure, samples that were prepared in one batch clustered strongly together. Compared against controls, patients with multiple sclerosis displayed significantly lower normalized Chao1 diversity. Roughly five TRBV segments appeared more often in patients than in controls, and TRBV5-6, TRBV5-1 and TRBV20-1 were among these.

This CDR3 comprises 14 residues. In germline, CDR1 is SGDLS, CDR2 YYNGEE. V was pared by 4 bases and J by 4 bases, with 5 bases of the junction left unmatched. The table lists this clonotype with many counts. Its specificity is unknown. TCR beta libraries were prepared from cDNA with unique molecular identifiers. TCRdb passed the PCR reads through MiXCR, listing each CDR3 protein once. The sample records some 690,000 distinct CDR3 sequences, 25% to 30% being singletons. The sample was blood. This sequence joins TRBV9 and TRBJ2-5; 9 bases align to TRBD2. The clonotype originates from a girl aged 5-17 years with multiple sclerosis. The CDR3 DNA follows: TGTGCCAGCAGCTCTAGCGGGGTTGTAGAGACCCAGTACTTC. It yields the protein CASSSSGVVETQYF.